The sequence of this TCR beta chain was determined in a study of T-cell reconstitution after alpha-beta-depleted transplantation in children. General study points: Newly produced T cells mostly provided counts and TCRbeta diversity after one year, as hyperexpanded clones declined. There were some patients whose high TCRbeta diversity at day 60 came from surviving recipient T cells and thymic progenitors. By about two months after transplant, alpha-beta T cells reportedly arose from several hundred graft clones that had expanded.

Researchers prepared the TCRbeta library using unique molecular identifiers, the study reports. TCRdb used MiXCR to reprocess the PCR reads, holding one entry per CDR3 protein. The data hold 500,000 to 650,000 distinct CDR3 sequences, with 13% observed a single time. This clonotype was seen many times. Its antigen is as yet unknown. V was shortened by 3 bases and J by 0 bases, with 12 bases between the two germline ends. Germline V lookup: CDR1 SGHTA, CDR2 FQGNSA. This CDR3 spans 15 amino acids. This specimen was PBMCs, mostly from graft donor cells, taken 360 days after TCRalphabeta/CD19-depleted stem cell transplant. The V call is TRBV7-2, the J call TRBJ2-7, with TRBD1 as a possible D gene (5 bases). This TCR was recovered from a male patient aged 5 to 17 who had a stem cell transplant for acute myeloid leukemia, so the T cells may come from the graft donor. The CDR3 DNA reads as TGTGCCAGCAGCTTCACCTGGGGCTCCTCCTACGAGCAGTACTTC. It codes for CASSFTWGSSYEQYF.